A single sample gave rise to the 18 T cell receptor beta chains below, sequenced in a study of CD8 T cells in ankylosing spondylitis. TCRdb analysed the 5' RACE reads with MiXCR anew, one entry per CDR3 protein. The data contain more than 110,000 distinct CDR3 sequences, about 8% of them seen just once; the ten biggest clones take up more than 7%. The sequencing sample was made of synovial fluid, either unsorted or a sorted T cell fraction (not recorded which). Receptors originate from a male donor with ankylosing spondylitis.

This chain joins TRBV5-1 and TRBJ2-2, with unresolved D. Per germline, CDR1 SGHRS and CDR2 YFSETQ. The CDR3 is made up of 15 amino acids. V lost 1 base, J lost 4 bases, and 11 bases lay in between. The CDR3 reads CASSLRPPSTGELFF. Written as DNA, the CDR3 is TGCGCCAGCAGCTTGAGACCTCCGAGCACCGGGGAGCTGTTTTTT.

This rearrangement joins TRBV12-3 or TRBV12-4 to TRBJ1-1; no firm D call. This CDR3 region has 12 residues. Trimming took 8 bases from V and 0 from J, leaving 7 bases between them. CDR3 amino acids: CASGLLNTEAFF. The CDR3 coding sequence is TGTGCCAGCGGCCTACTGAACACTGAAGCTTTCTTT.

The table lists this clonotype with many counts. V usage is TRBV7-9 and J usage is TRBJ2-7, with TRBD1 matching 10 bases. Per germline, CDR1 SEHNR and CDR2 FQNEAQ (reference sequence). V lost 5 bases and J lost 2; bases outside the gene matches: 6. CDR3 size: 15 residues. The CDR3 loop reads CASSPGQGDAYEQYF. As DNA, the CDR3 is TGTGCCAGCAGCCCAGGACAGGGGGACGCCTACGAGCAGTACTTC.

This clonotype was observed many times. The rearrangement uses TRBV6-1 and TRBJ2-4, with 7 bases matching TRBD1. The CDR3 is 15 residues long. Unmatched junction bases numbered 9, after V lost 6 bases and J lost 4 bases. Germline CDR1 and CDR2: MNHNS and SASEGT. The CDR3 DNA follows: TGTGCCAGCAGCCCCTCCGGGACAGTAAAAAACATTCAGTACTTC. Amino acids: CASSPSGTVKNIQYF.

The chain uses TRBV7-3 and TRBJ2-3; 12 nucleotides align to TRBD2. After removal of 10 bases from V and 4 bases from J, the junction contained 3 bases not matched to a gene. The germline CDR1 and CDR2 sequences are SGHTA and FQGTGA. The CDR3 sequence is 13 residues long. The CDR3, as DNA: TGTGCCACTTCTAGCGGGGGGGCAGATACGCAGTATTTT. Encoded protein: CATSSGGADTQYF.

The rearrangement uses TRBV4-1 and TRBJ2-7; 12 bases are shared with TRBD2. V dropped 4 bases and J dropped 0; count of bases not matched to a gene: 4. Germline CDR1 and CDR2: MGHRA and YSYEKL. This CDR3 contains 16 residues. This chain's CDR3 is CASSLGLAGLSYEQYF. DNA for the CDR3: TGCGCCAGCAGCCTGGGACTAGCGGGCCTCTCCTACGAGCAGTACTTC.

The V and J genes are TRBV27 and TRBJ1-5, with unresolved D. The germline gives CDR1 MNHEY, CDR2 SMNVEV (reference sequence). This CDR3 is built from 13 residues. Trimming took off 6 bases at V and 1 base at J, with 7 bases between the two ends. The CDR3 DNA reads as TGTGCCAGCAGCCCCAGAAGCAATCAGCCCCAGCATTTT. Encoded protein: CASSPRSNQPQHF.

In nucleotides, the CDR3 is TGCAGCGTGAGGGGGCAGCCGAACACTGAAGCTTTCTTT. It yields the protein CSVRGQPNTEAFF. This sequence joins TRBV29-1 and TRBJ1-1; TRBD1 matches 7 bases. Germline V gene lookup returns CDR1 SQVTM and CDR2 ANQGSEA. The junction had 5 bases not matched to a gene; V was cut back by 6 bases and J by 1 base. The CDR3 spans 13 residues. The entire variable domain, with the rest obtained from reference TRBV29-1 and TRBJ1-1, is as follows: SAVISQKPSRDICQRGTSLTIQCQVDSQVTMMFWYRQQPGQSLTLIATANQGSEATYESGFVIDKFPISRPNLTFSTLTVSNMSPEDSSIYLCSVRGQPNTEAFFGQGTRLTVV.

The chain carries TRBV6-2 or TRBV6-3 and TRBJ1-1; no clear D. V was pared by 6 bases and J by 5 bases, with 7 bases between. From germline, CDR1 is MNHEY and CDR2 SVGEGT. This CDR3 region has 11 residues. CDR3 sequence: CASRKRTEAFF. CDR3 nucleotide sequence: TGTGCCAGCAGGAAAAGAACTGAAGCTTTCTTT.

The chain couples TRBV18 to TRBJ2-5; possibly TRBD2 for D (5 bases). The CDR3 sequence is 14 residues long. V lost 0 bases and J 3 bases, leaving 8 bases between the germline ends. Germline V gene data show CDR1 as KGHSH and CDR2 as LQKENI. CDR3 sequence reads: CASSPPSGEETQYF. In DNA form, the CDR3 reads TGTGCCAGCTCACCACCGTCCGGGGAAGAGACCCAGTACTTC. The whole variable domain, remainder taken from reference TRBV18 and TRBJ2-5, is NAGVMQNPRHLVRRRGQEARLRCSPMKGHSHVYWYRQLPEEGLKFMVYLQKENIIDESGMPKERFSAEFPKEGPSILRIQQVVRGDSAAYFCASSPPSGEETQYFGPGTRLLVL.

This clonotype was picked up a small number of times. The CDR3 loop reads CASSLRSGRAVTQYF. DNA of the CDR3: TGTGCCAGCAGCCTCCGTAGCGGGAGAGCGGTGACCCAGTACTTC. This chain joins TRBV9 and TRBJ2-5, with TRBD2 matching over 9 bases. This CDR3 region has 15 residues. Germline assignment: CDR1 SGDLS and CDR2 YYNGEE. V dropped 4 bases and J dropped 7; count of bases not matched to a gene: 11.

The chain joins TRBV24-1 to TRBJ2-5; possible D gene TRBD2, 5 bases. Per germline, CDR1 KGHDR and CDR2 SFDVKD. The CDR3 is 14 residues long. With 3 bases removed from V and 7 bases from J, the gap between germline ends came to 14 bases. DNA of the CDR3: TGTGCCACCAGTGATCCGAGAGGGCCAGGGACCCAGTACTTC. It encodes CATSDPRGPGTQYF.

Ten or more counts support this clonotype. V usage is TRBV2 and J usage is TRBJ1-2, with D tentatively TRBD1 (5 bases). V was clipped by 3 bases and J by 8 bases, with 13 bases between them. The CDR3 runs to 13 residues. Germline values: CDR1 SNHLY, CDR2 FYNNEI. This chain's CDR3 is CASSERGESGYTF. The CDR3 DNA reads as TGTGCCAGCAGTGAGCGGGGGGAGAGCGGCTACACCTTC. Complete variable domain (other parts from reference TRBV2 and TRBJ1-2): EPEVTQTPSHQVTQMGQEVILRCVPISNHLYFYWYRQILGQKVEFLVSFYNNEISEKSEIFDDQFSVERPDGSNFTLKIRSTKLEDSAMYFCASSERGESGYTFGSGTRLTVV.

The chain carries TRBV28 and TRBJ2-1; 7 bases are a match to TRBD2. CDR3 length equals 17 residues. Germline assignment: CDR1 MDHEN and CDR2 SYDVKM. V dropped 6 bases and J dropped 1; count of bases not matched to a gene: 12. CDR3 protein: CASRPPLADLSYNEQFF. Written as DNA, the CDR3 is TGTGCCAGCAGGCCACCTCTAGCGGACCTTTCCTACAATGAGCAGTTCTTC. Looking up the rest from reference TRBV28 and TRBJ2-1 gives the full variable domain: DVKVTQSSRYLVKRTGEKVFLECVQDMDHENMFWYRQDPGLGLRLIYFSYDVKMKEKGDIPEGYSVSREKKERFSLILESASTNQTSMYLCASRPPLADLSYNEQFFGPGTRLTVL.

This clonotype has more than one count but fewer than ten. This chain connects TRBV5-1 to TRBJ2-1; no firm D call. The CDR3 has 14 residues. V dropped 1 base and J dropped 6 bases, with 11 bases sitting between them. Germline V gives CDR1 SGHRS, CDR2 YFSETQ. Written as DNA, the CDR3 is TGCGCCAGCAGCTTGTCGGTCGGCGTCAATGAGCAGTTCTTC. Protein: CASSLSVGVNEQFF.

This clonotype was seen many times. V is TRBV7-2 and J is TRBJ2-2; D remains unclear. CDR3 length: 12 amino acids. Germline CDR1 is SGHTA and CDR2 is FQGNSA. V lost 5 bases and J 6 bases, leaving 7 bases between the germline ends. CDR3 in amino acids: CASSRVAGELFF. In DNA form, the CDR3 reads TGTGCCAGCAGCCGGGTGGCCGGGGAGCTGTTTTTT.

This clonotype has a count of ten or more. The chain links TRBV27 to TRBJ1-5; perhaps TRBD1 as D (5 bases). The germline CDR1 and CDR2 sequences are MNHEY and SMNVEV (reference sequence). Trimming removed 6 bases at V and 2 bases at J, with 11 bases between. The CDR3 runs to 14 residues. CDR3 DNA: TGTGCCAGCAGATCTACAGGAGGCAATCAGCCCCAGCATTTT. Translated: CASRSTGGNQPQHF.

V usage is TRBV7-9 and J usage is TRBJ2-6, with D unresolved. CDR3 size: 14 residues. Trimming left V 2 bases short and J 0 bases short, with 2 bases between. CDR1 is SEHNR and CDR2 is FQNEAQ in the germline V gene (reference sequence). The CDR3 nucleotides are TGTGCCAGCAGCTTAAACTCTGGGGCCAACGTCCTGACTTTC. It codes for CASSLNSGANVLTF.